This T cell receptor beta chain was retrieved from a study of CD8 T cells in Susac syndrome. There are 13 residues in the CDR3. Germline V gives CDR1 WNHNN, CDR2 SYGVQD (reference sequence). V lost 4 bases, J lost 2 bases, and 9 bases lay in between. RNA, at about 0.5 to 1 ug, was reverse transcribed with random hexamers. TCRdb independently ran MiXCR on the immunoSEQ multiplex PCR reads; one entry per CDR3 protein. In the table there are 140,000 or so distinct CDR3 sequences, roughly 95% of which are singletons. This clonotype was detected only once. The rearrangement links TRBV10-1 to TRBJ2-7; D is unresolved. Material for sequencing was CD4+ T cells from PBMCs. This TCR derives from a human donor in good health. CDR3: CASSAAVAYEQYF. The CDR3 coding sequence is TGCGCCAGCAGTGCGGCAGTTGCCTACGAGCAGTACTTC.